Here is one T cell receptor beta chain with its context. CDR1 SNHLY and CDR2 FYNNEI come from the germline V gene. Between the trimmed V and J ends, which lost 1 base and 7 bases, there was a span of 10 bases. The CDR3 covers 14 residues. The entry originates in a study of technical replicates of blood from four donors. Assay: immunoSEQ multiplex PCR; the TCRdb copy retains only in-frame clones and omits some. The sample contains about 59,000 clones, just over 90% of which appear only once. Sample: PBMCs. The sequence derives from a human donor in good health. Some clones in this sample may be carry-over from other donors' samples. The chain uses TRBV2 and TRBJ2-2; no clear D gene. The CDR3: CASSEGHARGELFF. The CDR3, as DNA: TGTGCCAGCAGTGAAGGACATGCCCGCGGGGAGCTGTTTTTT.